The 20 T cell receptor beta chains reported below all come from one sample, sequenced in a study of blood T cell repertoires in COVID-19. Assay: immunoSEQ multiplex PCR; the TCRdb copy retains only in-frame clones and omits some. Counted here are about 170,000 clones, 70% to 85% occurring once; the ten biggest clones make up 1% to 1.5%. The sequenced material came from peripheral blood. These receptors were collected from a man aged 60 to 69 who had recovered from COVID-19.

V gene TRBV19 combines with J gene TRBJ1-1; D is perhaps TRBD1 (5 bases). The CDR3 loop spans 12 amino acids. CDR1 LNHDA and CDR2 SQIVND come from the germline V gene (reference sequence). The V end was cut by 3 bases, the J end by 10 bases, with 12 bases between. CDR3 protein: CASSILGRGAFF. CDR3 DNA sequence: TGTGCCAGTAGTATCCTTGGGAGGGGAGCTTTCTTT.

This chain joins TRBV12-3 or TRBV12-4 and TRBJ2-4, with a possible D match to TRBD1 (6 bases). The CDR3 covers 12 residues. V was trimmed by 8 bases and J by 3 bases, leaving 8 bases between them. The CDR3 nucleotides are TGTGCCAGCCGGACAGACAAAAACATTCAGTACTTC. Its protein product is CASRTDKNIQYF.

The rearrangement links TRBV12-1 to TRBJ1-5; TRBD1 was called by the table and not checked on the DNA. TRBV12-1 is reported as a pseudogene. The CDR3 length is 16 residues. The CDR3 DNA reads TGTGCCAGCAGCTTTGACAGGGGTGAGGGCAATCAGCCCCAGCATTTT. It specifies CASSFDRGEGNQPQHF.

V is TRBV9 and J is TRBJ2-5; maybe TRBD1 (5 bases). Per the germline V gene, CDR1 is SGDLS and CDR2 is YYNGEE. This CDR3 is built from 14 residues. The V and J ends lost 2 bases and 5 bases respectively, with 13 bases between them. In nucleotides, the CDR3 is TGTGCCAGCAGCGTTACAGGCAGGATCGAGACCCAGTACTTC. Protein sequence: CASSVTGRIETQYF.

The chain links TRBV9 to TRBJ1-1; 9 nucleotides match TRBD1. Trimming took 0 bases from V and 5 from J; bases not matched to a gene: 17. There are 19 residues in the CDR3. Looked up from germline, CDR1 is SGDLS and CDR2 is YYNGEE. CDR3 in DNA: TGTGCCAGCAGCGTAGGATCGGTGGGGACAGGGACGTCGCGGACTGAAGCTTTCTTT. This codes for CASSVGSVGTGTSRTEAFF.

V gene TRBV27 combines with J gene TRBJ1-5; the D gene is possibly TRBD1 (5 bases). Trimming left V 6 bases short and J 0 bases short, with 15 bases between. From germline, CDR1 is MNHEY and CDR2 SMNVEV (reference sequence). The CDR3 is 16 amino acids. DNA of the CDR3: TGTGCCAGCAGCCTTACCCGGACACATAGCAATCAGCCCCAGCATTTT. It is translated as CASSLTRTHSNQPQHF.

The CDR3 sequence: CASSLGHMNTEAFF. As DNA, the CDR3 is TGTGCCAGCAGTTTAGGGCACATGAACACTGAAGCTTTCTTT. The rearrangement uses TRBV27 and TRBJ1-1; D remains unclear. This CDR3 contains 14 residues. V was shortened by 2 bases and J by 0 bases, with 7 bases between the two germline ends. Germline assignment: CDR1 MNHEY and CDR2 SMNVEV (reference sequence).

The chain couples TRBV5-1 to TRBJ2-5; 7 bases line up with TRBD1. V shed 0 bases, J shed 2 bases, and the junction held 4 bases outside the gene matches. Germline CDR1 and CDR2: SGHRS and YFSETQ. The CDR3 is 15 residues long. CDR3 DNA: TGCGCCAGCAGCTTGGGGACGACAGGGCAAGAGACCCAGTACTTC. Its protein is CASSLGTTGQETQYF. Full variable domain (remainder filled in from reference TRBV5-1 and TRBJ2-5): KAGVTQTPRYLIKTRGQQVTLSCSPISGHRSVSWYQQTPGQGLQFLFEYFSETQRNKGNFPGRFSGRQFSNSRSEMNVSTLELGDSALYLCASSLGTTGQETQYFGPGTRLLVL.

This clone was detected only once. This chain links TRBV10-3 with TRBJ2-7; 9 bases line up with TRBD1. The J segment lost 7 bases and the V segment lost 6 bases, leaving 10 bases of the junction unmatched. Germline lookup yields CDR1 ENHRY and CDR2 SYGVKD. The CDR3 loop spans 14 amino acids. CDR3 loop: CAISQQGALGEQYF. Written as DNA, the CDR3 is TGTGCCATCAGCCAACAGGGGGCGTTGGGGGAGCAGTACTTC.

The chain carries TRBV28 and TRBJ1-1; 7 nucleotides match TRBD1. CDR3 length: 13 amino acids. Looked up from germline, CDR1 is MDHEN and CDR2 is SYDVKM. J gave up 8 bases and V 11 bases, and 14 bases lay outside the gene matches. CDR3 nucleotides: TGTGCCCACGGGACAGAGGGTGGTAGGGAAGCTTTCTTT. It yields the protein CAHGTEGGREAFF.

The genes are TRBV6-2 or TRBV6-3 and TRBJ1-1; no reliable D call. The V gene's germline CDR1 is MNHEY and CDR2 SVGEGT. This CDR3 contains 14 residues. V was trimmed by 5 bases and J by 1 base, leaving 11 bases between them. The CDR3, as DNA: TGTGCCAGCAGTACTGGGCTGGGGAACACTGAAGCTTTCTTT. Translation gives CASSTGLGNTEAFF.

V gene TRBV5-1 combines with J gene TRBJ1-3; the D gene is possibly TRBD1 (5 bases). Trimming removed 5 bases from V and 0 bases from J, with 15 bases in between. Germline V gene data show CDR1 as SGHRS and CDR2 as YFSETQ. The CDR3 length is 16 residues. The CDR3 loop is CASREGPNISGNTIYF. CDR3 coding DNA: TGCGCCAGCAGGGAGGGACCGAACATCTCTGGAAACACCATATATTTT.

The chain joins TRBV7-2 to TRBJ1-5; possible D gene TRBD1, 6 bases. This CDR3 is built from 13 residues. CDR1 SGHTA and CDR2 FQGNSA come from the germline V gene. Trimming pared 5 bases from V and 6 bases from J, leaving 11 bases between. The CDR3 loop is CASSPGAGQPQHF. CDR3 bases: TGTGCCAGCAGCCCAGGGGCAGGTCAGCCCCAGCATTTT.

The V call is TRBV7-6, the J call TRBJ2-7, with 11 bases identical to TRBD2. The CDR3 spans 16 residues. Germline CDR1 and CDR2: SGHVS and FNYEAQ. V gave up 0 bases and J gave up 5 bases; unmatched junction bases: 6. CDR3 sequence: CASSLAIAGGQNEQYF. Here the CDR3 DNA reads TGTGCCAGCAGCTTAGCGATAGCGGGGGGGCAAAACGAGCAGTACTTC. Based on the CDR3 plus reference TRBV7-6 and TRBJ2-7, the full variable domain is GAGVSQSPRYKVTKRGQDVALRCDPISGHVSLYWYRQALGQGPEFLTYFNYEAQQDKSGLPNDRFSAERPEGSISTLTIQRTEQRDSAMYRCASSLAIAGGQNEQYFGPGTRLTVT.

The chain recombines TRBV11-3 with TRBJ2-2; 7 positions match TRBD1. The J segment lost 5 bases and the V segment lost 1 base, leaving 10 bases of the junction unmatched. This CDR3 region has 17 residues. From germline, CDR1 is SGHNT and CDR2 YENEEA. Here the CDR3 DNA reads TGTGCCAGCAGCTTAGGAGGGTCGACAGGGCTGACCGGGGAGCTGTTTTTT. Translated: CASSLGGSTGLTGELFF.

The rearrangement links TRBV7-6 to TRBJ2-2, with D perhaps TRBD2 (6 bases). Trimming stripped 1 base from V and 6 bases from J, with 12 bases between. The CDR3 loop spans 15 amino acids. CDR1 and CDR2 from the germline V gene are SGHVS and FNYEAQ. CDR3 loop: CASSLGPGGPGELFF. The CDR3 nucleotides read TGTGCCAGCAGCTTAGGACCCGGGGGTCCCGGGGAGCTGTTTTTT.

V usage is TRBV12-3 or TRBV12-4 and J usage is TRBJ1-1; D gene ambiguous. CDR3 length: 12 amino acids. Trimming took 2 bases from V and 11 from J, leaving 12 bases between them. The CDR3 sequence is CASSLTGNFAFF. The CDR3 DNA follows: TGTGCCAGCAGTTTAACCGGGAACTTTGCTTTCTTT.

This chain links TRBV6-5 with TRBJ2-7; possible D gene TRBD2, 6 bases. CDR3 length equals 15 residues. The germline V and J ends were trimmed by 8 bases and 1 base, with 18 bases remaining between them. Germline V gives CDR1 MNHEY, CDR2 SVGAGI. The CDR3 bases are TGTGCCAGCGGGGCATCCTTCGGGGGATCCTACGAGCAGTACTTC. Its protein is CASGASFGGSYEQYF.

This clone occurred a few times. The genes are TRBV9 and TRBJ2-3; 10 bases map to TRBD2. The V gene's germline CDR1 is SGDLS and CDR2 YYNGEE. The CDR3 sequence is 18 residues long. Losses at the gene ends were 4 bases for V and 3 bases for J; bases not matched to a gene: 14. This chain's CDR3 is CASSQTSGGAVRTDTQYF. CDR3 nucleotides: TGTGCCAGCAGCCAAACGAGCGGGGGGGCGGTACGGACAGATACGCAGTATTTT.

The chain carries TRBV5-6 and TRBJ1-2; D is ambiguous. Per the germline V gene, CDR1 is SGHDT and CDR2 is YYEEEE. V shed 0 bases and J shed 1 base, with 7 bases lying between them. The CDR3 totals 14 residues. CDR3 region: CASSLGEGNYGYTF. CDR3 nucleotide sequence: TGTGCCAGCAGCTTGGGCGAGGGTAACTATGGCTACACCTTC.